Detailed here is one T cell receptor (beta chain). Its antigen is not known. Method: immunoSEQ multiplex PCR; TCRdb's copy keeps in-frame clones and lacks some. The sample lists 120,000 to 150,000 clones, around 84% occurring once. This specimen comes from a study of T cell responses to AZD1222 COVID-19 vaccine. Notes on the study in general: At baseline, just five to seven AZD1222 recipients tested seropositive. Nearly half of the spike-specific TCRs reportedly recognize variant regions that carry no mutations.

The CDR3 spans 16 residues. From germline, CDR1 is SEHNR and CDR2 FQNEAQ (reference sequence). Trimming removed 5 bases from V and 4 bases from J, with 18 bases in between. Pooled together were second doses at about 4 or about 12 weeks. The source is an adult who received the AZD1222 COVID-19 vaccine. The sample consisted of peripheral blood, taken 28 days after the second AZD1222 dose. V is TRBV7-9 and J is TRBJ2-1; a possible D gene is TRBD2 (7 bases). The CDR3 DNA is TGTGCCAGCAGCCCCTTTGAGGGGGGGCTTTACAATGAGCAGTTCTTC. Protein sequence: CASSPFEGGLYNEQFF.